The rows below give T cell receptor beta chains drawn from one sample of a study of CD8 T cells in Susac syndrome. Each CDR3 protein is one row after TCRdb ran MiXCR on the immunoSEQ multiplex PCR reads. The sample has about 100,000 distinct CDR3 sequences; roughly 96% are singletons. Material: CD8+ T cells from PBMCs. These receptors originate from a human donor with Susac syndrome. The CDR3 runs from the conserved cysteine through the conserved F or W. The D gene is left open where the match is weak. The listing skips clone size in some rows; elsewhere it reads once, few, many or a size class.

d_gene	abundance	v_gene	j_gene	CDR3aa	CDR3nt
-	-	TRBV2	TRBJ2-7	CASRDRLNKQYF	TGTGCCAGCAGAGACAGGCTAAACAAGCAGTACTTC
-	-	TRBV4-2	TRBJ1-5	CASSQDGRGQPQHF	TGTGCCAGCAGCCAAGATGGGCGGGGGCAGCCCCAGCATTTT
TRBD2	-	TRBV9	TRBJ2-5	CASSVGGLAEETQYF	TGTGCCAGCAGCGTAGGCGGTCTAGCGGAAGAGACCCAGTACTTC
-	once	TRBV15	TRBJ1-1	CATSRRLGRDTEAFF	TGTGCCACCAGCAGAAGGTTAGGGAGGGACACTGAAGCTTTCTTT
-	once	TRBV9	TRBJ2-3	CASSDRRSTDTQYF	TGTGCCAGCAGCGACCGTAGGAGCACAGATACGCAGTATTTT
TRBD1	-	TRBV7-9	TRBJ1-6	CASSLSKGQVVSPLHF	TGTGCCAGCAGCTTATCGAAGGGACAGGTCGTTTCACCCCTCCACTTT
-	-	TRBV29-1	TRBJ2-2	CSVEDLRVTGELFF	TGCAGCGTTGAAGATCTTCGAGTGACCGGGGAGCTGTTTTTT
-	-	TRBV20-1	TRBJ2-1	CSGANNEQFF	TGCAGTGGAGCGAACAATGAGCAGTTCTTC
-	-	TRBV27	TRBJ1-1	CASSSWNTEAFF	TGTGCCAGCAGCAGTTGGAACACTGAAGCTTTCTTT
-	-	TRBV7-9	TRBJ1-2	CASSTGDGYTF	TGTGCCAGCTCGACCGGAGATGGCTACACCTTC
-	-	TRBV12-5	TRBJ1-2	CASGLVQGGYTF	TGTGCTAGTGGTTTGGTTCAGGGAGGCTACACCTTC
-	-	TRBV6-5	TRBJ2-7	CASSTAGGGWYEQYF	TGTGCCAGCAGTACCGCAGGGGGAGGTTGGTACGAGCAGTACTTC